The subject of this entry is one T cell receptor beta chain. Profiling relied on immunoSEQ multiplex PCR, and the TCRdb table lists in-frame clones only, not all of them. This sample has about 57,000 clones, with about 90% found just once. This sample is part of a study of blood T cell repertoires in COVID-19. In germline, CDR1 is LNHDA, CDR2 SQIVND (reference sequence). This CDR3 region has 16 residues. V was trimmed by 5 bases and J by 1 base, leaving 15 bases between them. The material sequenced was peripheral blood. The clonotype comes from a man in his sixties with acute or convalescent COVID-19. This chain links TRBV19 with TRBJ2-4, with D unclear. The CDR3 DNA reads TGTGCCAGTAGTTCCCGGGTCGTCGGGGCCAAAAACATTCAGTACTTC. Protein sequence: CASSSRVVGAKNIQYF.